This is a list of T cell receptor beta chains from one sample in a study of response to subunit inactivated influenza vaccine. TCRdb itself ran the RT-PCR reads through MiXCR, one entry per CDR3 protein. The table includes under 950,000 distinct CDR3 sequences, about 20% detected once. The sample consisted of PBMCs from blood, taken less than 6 days after vaccination. The source of these receptors is a man aged 45-60 years who received an inactivated influenza vaccine. CDR3s include the opening cysteine and the closing phenylalanine or tryptophan. A D gene is named only where the DNA matches it firmly.

j_call | d_call | v_call | cdr3_aa
TRBJ2-7 | - | TRBV2 | CASRFHRGNEQYF
TRBJ2-7 | - | TRBV11-2 | CASSPDRGAFYEQYF
TRBJ2-1 | - | TRBV5-6 | CASSLGLGAVYNEQFF
TRBJ2-5 | TRBD1 | TRBV28 | CASSGPERGQGF
TRBJ2-1 | - | TRBV20-1 | CSAREGLTNEQFF
TRBJ2-1 | TRBD2 | TRBV7-2 | CASSLAGVAGEGEQFF
TRBJ2-5 | TRBD1 | TRBV30 | CAWSRLMDRALTAQYF
TRBJ2-5 | - | TRBV7-2 | CASSMSGETQYF
TRBJ1-4 | - | TRBV4-2 | CASSLQQDLGEKLFF
TRBJ1-6 | TRBD1 | TRBV12-3/TRBV12-4 | CASSLAQGFYNSPLHF
TRBJ2-1 | - | TRBV6-1 | CASSQPVPTGEQFF
TRBJ2-7 | - | TRBV7-8 | CASSSSLAFSSYEQYF
TRBJ2-5 | - | TRBV25-1 | CASSTPGETQYF
TRBJ2-1 | - | TRBV18 | CASSPAGRNEQFF
TRBJ2-1 | - | TRBV4-1 | CASSQAGNEQFF
TRBJ2-1 | TRBD2 | TRBV12-3/TRBV12-4 | CASTLAGGSNEQFF
TRBJ2-7 | - | TRBV5-1 | CASSVERGNYEQYF
TRBJ2-7 | TRBD2 | TRBV7-2 | CASSVGLAKYEQYF
TRBJ1-1 | - | TRBV7-2 | CASRGDRYTEAFF
TRBJ2-5 | - | TRBV7-6 | CASSSRRTEETQYF
TRBJ1-2 | TRBD1 | TRBV24-1 | CATSDPGQGHGYTF
TRBJ2-1 | TRBD2 | TRBV12-3/TRBV12-4 | CASSFFGTSGNNEQFF
TRBJ2-1 | - | TRBV5-1 | CASSSHTGRSSYNEQFF
TRBJ2-1 | - | TRBV25-1 | CASSDMQGGNNEQFF
TRBJ2-3 | TRBD1 | TRBV5-1 | CASSLGTGSAGDTQYF
TRBJ2-3 | TRBD1 | TRBV15 | CATSRNRDRDTDTQYF
TRBJ2-3 | TRBD2 | TRBV20-1 | CSANHRLADTDTQYF
TRBJ2-7 | - | TRBV6-1 | CASSDWGRRRSYEQYF
TRBJ2-1 | TRBD2 | TRBV7-8 | CASSFPGTSGVGYNEQFF
TRBJ2-7 | - | TRBV5-1 | CASSLRPGVNEQYF
TRBJ2-7 | TRBD2 | TRBV20-1 | CSAQPSGRYYEQYF
TRBJ2-5 | - | TRBV28 | CASARTSRGTQYF
TRBJ1-6 | - | TRBV28 | CASSLFGGPLHF
TRBJ2-1 | - | TRBV12-3/TRBV12-4 | CASSSPTWPNEQFF
TRBJ2-2 | TRBD1 | TRBV10-2 | CASSPIDRGNTGELFF
TRBJ2-1 | TRBD1 | TRBV6-1 | CASRRGQGNEQFF
TRBJ1-4 | - | TRBV7-9 | CASTPSGALGEKLFF
TRBJ1-2 | TRBD1 | TRBV20-1 | CSARALGTGYGYTF
TRBJ2-7 | TRBD1 | TRBV20-1 | CSAPTGGSYEQYF
TRBJ2-6 | TRBD2 | TRBV6-1 | CASRDLGRDSGANVLTF
TRBJ2-6 | - | TRBV5-6 | CASSWVYGANVLTF
TRBJ1-2 | - | TRBV28 | CASSGSKGYTF
TRBJ1-5 | TRBD1 | TRBV20-1 | CSARPTGAQPQHF
TRBJ2-1 | TRBD2 | TRBV20-1 | CSAREWASGSSGYNEQFF
TRBJ2-2 | TRBD1 | TRBV5-1 | CASSLRGRLANTGELFF
TRBJ1-1 | - | TRBV7-9 | CASSFGHLNTEAFF
TRBJ2-3 | TRBD2 | TRBV7-3 | CASSLTSGSTDTQYF
TRBJ1-5 | TRBD1 | TRBV12-3/TRBV12-4 | CASSYGTGRWQPQHF
TRBJ2-5 | TRBD2 | TRBV7-3 | CASSLTGGLAETQYF
TRBJ2-3 | - | TRBV6-1 | CASSDRGSTDTQYF
TRBJ2-3 | TRBD1 | TRBV18 | CASSPPGTGSTDTQYF
TRBJ2-7 | - | TRBV5-1 | CASSRLGEQYF